This T cell receptor beta chain was sequenced in a study of blood T cells in healthy people across ages. Study-wide findings and caveats: Naive and antigen-experienced cells could not be conclusively compared, given unsorted PBMCs. Measured against age, TCR beta diversity per million T cells decreased in a roughly linear manner.

PCR was performed a second time for about 6 to 11 cycles using a sample-barcoded 5' primer and a J-beta primer mix. Each cDNA molecule was tagged by a template-switch adaptor with 12 random nucleotides. TCRdb analysed the 5' RACE reads with MiXCR anew, one entry per CDR3 protein. Among roughly 700,000 distinct CDR3 sequences listed, over 45% were seen once. The CDR3 sequence is 17 residues long. V gave up 5 bases and J gave up 2 bases; unmatched junction bases: 14. In germline, CDR1 is SGHTA, CDR2 FQGNSA. There were at least 6 micrograms of total RNA extracted from every sample. This clonotype was counted once. The antigen is not known.

The sequenced material came from blood. The chain recombines TRBV7-2 with TRBJ2-7; TRBD2 aligns across 8 bases. This clonotype was obtained from a woman aged 60-75 years in good health. In DNA form, the CDR3 reads TGTGCCAGCAGCAATCGAGCGGGGGAAGTGACGCCCTACGAGCAGTACTTC. The encoded protein is CASSNRAGEVTPYEQYF. Combining the CDR3 with reference TRBV7-2 and TRBJ2-7 gives the whole variable domain GAGVSQSPSNKVTEKGKDVELRCDPISGHTALYWYRQSLGQGLEFLIYFQGNSAPDKSGLPSDRFSAERTGGSVSTLTIQRTQQEDSAVYLCASSNRAGEVTPYEQYFGPGTRLTVT.